Presented here are 17 T cell receptor beta chains from one specimen sequenced in a study of blood T cell repertoires in COVID-19. Clones were sequenced by immunoSEQ multiplex PCR, and TCRdb holds only the in-frame ones, with some missing. The repertoire holds tens of thousands of clones, roughly four fifths seen once, with 28% in the top ten. Sequenced material: peripheral blood. These receptors originate from a human donor in a cohort sampled during active COVID-19.

The CDR3 bases are TGTGCCAGCAGATACACAGGGGAAAAACTGTTTTTT. It encodes CASRYTGEKLFF. V gene TRBV12-3 or TRBV12-4 combines with J gene TRBJ1-4, with a tentative D call TRBD1 (6 bases). CDR3 length equals 12 residues. Trimming cost V 6 bases and J 8 bases, with 10 bases left between them.

This clone was recorded only once. The gene calls are TRBV27 and TRBJ2-7; perhaps TRBD1 as D (6 bases). CDR1 and CDR2 (germline): MNHEY, SMNVEV (reference sequence). V dropped 2 bases and J dropped 0 bases, with 14 bases sitting between them. The CDR3 extends over 16 amino acids. The CDR3 DNA reads as TGTGCCAGCAGTTTAAATGCAGGGGTGGCCTCCTACGAGCAGTACTTC. As protein: CASSLNAGVASYEQYF.

The chain carries TRBV5-1 and TRBJ1-2; D not resolved. This CDR3 spans 16 amino acids. Trimming left V 0 bases short and J 0 bases short, with 12 bases between. Germline V lookup: CDR1 SGHRS, CDR2 YFSETQ. For the CDR3, the DNA is TGCGCCAGCAGCTTGGCTATCGGGAGGGCTAACTATGGCTACACCTTC. It encodes CASSLAIGRANYGYTF.

In DNA form, the CDR3 reads TGTGCCAGCAGTCCGGGACACGCGGGTGAAAAACTGTTTTTT. This codes for CASSPGHAGEKLFF. The chain links TRBV14 to TRBJ1-4; tentative D call: TRBD1 (6 bases). Trimming took 6 bases from V and 7 from J, leaving 15 bases between them. This CDR3 has 14 amino acids. Germline CDR1 SGHDN, CDR2 FVKESK.

V gene TRBV20-1 combines with J gene TRBJ2-2; possible D gene TRBD2, 5 bases. The CDR3 runs 14 residues. Germline-derived CDR1 and CDR2 are DFQATT and SNEGSKA (reference sequence). V shed 3 bases and J shed 3 bases, with 11 bases lying between them. DNA of the CDR3: TGCAGTGCTAGTGGCACAGCGGACACCGGGGAGCTGTTTTTT. It codes for CSASGTADTGELFF.

V usage is TRBV6-5 and J usage is TRBJ1-4, with a weak D call TRBD1 (6 bases). Germline CDR1 MNHEY, CDR2 SVGAGI. The CDR3 runs 15 residues. V was pared by 0 bases and J by 10 bases, with 15 bases between. The CDR3 coding sequence is TGTGCCAGCAGTTACTCGTGGGACACCGTGGGAAAACTGTTTTTT. As protein: CASSYSWDTVGKLFF.

J is TRBJ2-3 and V is TRBV12-3 or TRBV12-4; the D is unclear. This CDR3 has 12 amino acids. The V and J ends lost 3 bases and 3 bases respectively, with 4 bases between them. The CDR3 nucleotides are TGTGCCAGCAGTTTTTCGACAGATACGCAGTATTTT. Amino acids: CASSFSTDTQYF.

The V and J genes are TRBV27 and TRBJ2-1; 9 bases are shared with TRBD1. V was pared by 6 bases and J by 6 bases, with 12 bases of the junction left unmatched. The germline gives CDR1 MNHEY, CDR2 SMNVEV (reference sequence). The CDR3 totals 16 residues. CDR3 protein: CASRSQTGQGRNEQFF. The CDR3 coding sequence is TGTGCCAGCAGGTCCCAGACGGGACAGGGCCGCAATGAGCAGTTCTTC.

The gene calls are TRBV5-1 and TRBJ1-4, with D unclear. Germline V gives CDR1 SGHRS, CDR2 YFSETQ. This CDR3 region has 14 residues. Deletions cut 0 bases from V and 6 bases from J, with 9 bases between. This CDR3 reads CASSLGYGYEKLFF. The CDR3 DNA is TGCGCCAGCAGCTTGGGGTACGGTTATGAAAAACTGTTTTTT.

This clone was counted a single time. The rearrangement links TRBV19 to TRBJ2-7, with unresolved D. V gave up 1 base and J gave up 3 bases, with 7 bases separating them. CDR1 is LNHDA and CDR2 is SQIVND in the germline V gene (reference sequence). This CDR3 contains 13 residues. The CDR3 region has the DNA TGTGCCAGTAGTATAGGGCTTTACTACGAGCAGTACTTC. Translating gives CASSIGLYYEQYF. Full variable domain (rest looked up from reference TRBV19 and TRBJ2-7): DGGITQSPKYLFRKEGQNVTLSCEQNLNHDAMYWYRQDPGQGLRLIYYSQIVNDFQKGDIAEGYSVSREKKESFPLTVTSAQKNPTAFYLCASSIGLYYEQYFGPGTRLTVT.

The chain links TRBV9 to TRBJ1-3; D is possibly TRBD1 (6 bases). The V and J ends lost 4 bases and 1 base respectively, with 15 bases between them. The length of the CDR3 is 16 residues. Germline V gene sequence: CDR1 SGDLS, CDR2 YYNGEE. The CDR3 sequence: CASSPRTATSGNTIYF. CDR3 nucleotide sequence: TGTGCCAGCAGCCCCCGGACAGCGACGTCTGGAAACACCATATATTTT. The whole variable domain, filled in from reference TRBV9 and TRBJ1-3, reads DSGVTQTPKHLITATGQRVTLRCSPRSGDLSVYWYQQSLDQGLQFLIQYYNGEERAKGNILERFSAQQFPDLHSELNLSSLELGDSALYFCASSPRTATSGNTIYFGEGSWLTVV.

The gene calls are TRBV7-8 and TRBJ2-7, with 7 bases aligning to TRBD1. The junction had 6 bases not matched to a gene; V was cut back by 2 bases and J by 5 bases. The CDR3 totals 14 residues. Per germline, CDR1 SGHVS and CDR2 FQNEAQ. CDR3 amino acids: CASSLNRGNNEQYF. CDR3 nucleotide sequence: TGTGCCAGCAGCTTAAACAGGGGAAACAACGAGCAGTACTTC.

Only one count was recorded for this clone. J is TRBJ2-3 and V is TRBV11-3; the D gene is possibly TRBD1 (5 bases). V lost 9 bases to trimming and J lost 7 bases, with 20 bases between them. Per the germline V gene, CDR1 is SGHNT and CDR2 is YENEEA. CDR3 size: 14 residues. Here the CDR3 reads CASSPRWGPNTQYF. The DNA of the CDR3 is TGTGCCAGTTCGCCACGGTGGGGCCCTAATACGCAGTATTTT.

This clone appeared a few times. The V call is TRBV3-1 (or the pseudogene TRBV3-2), the J call TRBJ1-2; 8 bases are a match to TRBD1. CDR1 and CDR2 (germline): LGHDT, YNNKEL (reference sequence). The length of the CDR3 is 13 residues. V lost 2 bases and J lost 8; bases outside the gene matches: 4. The CDR3 loop is CASSQLDRGGYTF. The CDR3 DNA sequence: TGTGCCAGCAGCCAACTAGACAGGGGCGGCTACACCTTC.

The genes are TRBV27 and TRBJ1-5; 8 bases are a match to TRBD1. The CDR3 has 14 residues. CDR1 is MNHEY, CDR2 SMNVEV, per germline (reference sequence). After removal of 6 bases from V and 4 bases from J, the junction contained 5 bases not matched to a gene. CDR3: CASSPGTGNQPQHF. The CDR3 DNA reads TGTGCCAGCAGCCCCGGGACAGGAAATCAGCCCCAGCATTTT.

This clone was seen a single time. The V call is TRBV15, the J call TRBJ2-3; 10 bases are shared with TRBD2. Germline V lookup: CDR1 LNHNV, CDR2 YYDKDF (reference sequence). The CDR3 has 15 amino acids. Germline trimming cut 0 bases from V and 6 bases from J; bases unmatched to any gene: 3. The CDR3 coding sequence is TGTGCCACCAGCAGAGAATGGACTAGCGGTGATACGCAGTATTTT. It encodes CATSREWTSGDTQYF.

V usage is TRBV11-1 and J usage is TRBJ2-5; 8 nucleotides align to TRBD1. The J segment lost 3 bases and the V segment lost 4 bases, leaving 7 bases of the junction unmatched. The germline CDR1 and CDR2 sequences are SGHAT and FQDESV (reference sequence). The CDR3 spans 15 residues. CDR3 loop: CASSSRRTGKETQYF. The CDR3 DNA sequence: TGTGCCAGCAGCTCGAGACGGACAGGGAAAGAGACCCAGTACTTC.